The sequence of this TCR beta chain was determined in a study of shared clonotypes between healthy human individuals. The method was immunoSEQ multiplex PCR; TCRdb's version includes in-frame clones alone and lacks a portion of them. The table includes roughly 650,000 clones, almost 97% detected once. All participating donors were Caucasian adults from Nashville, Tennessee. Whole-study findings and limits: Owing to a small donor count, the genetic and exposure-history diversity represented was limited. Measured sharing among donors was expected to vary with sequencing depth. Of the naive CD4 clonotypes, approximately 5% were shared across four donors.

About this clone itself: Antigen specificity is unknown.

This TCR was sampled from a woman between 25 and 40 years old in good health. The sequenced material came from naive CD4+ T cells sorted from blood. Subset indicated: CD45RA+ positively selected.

CDR3 nucleotide sequence: TGTGCCAGCGGACAGGCTTTCTCTGGAAACACCATATATTTT. Translated, it gives CASGQAFSGNTIYF. The chain combines TRBV28 with TRBJ1-3, with 7 bases fitting TRBD1. The CDR3 has 14 amino acids. Trimming cost V 8 bases and J 0 bases; bases outside gene matches: 4. The germline V gene has CDR1 MDHEN and CDR2 SYDVKM.